Presented here are 29 T cell receptor beta chains from one specimen sequenced in a study of CD8 T cells in ankylosing spondylitis. TCRdb passed the 5' RACE reads through MiXCR, listing each CDR3 protein once. In the table there are approximately 300,000 distinct CDR3 sequences, around 21% of which are singletons. Sequencing was done on a sample of blood, either unsorted or a sorted T cell fraction (not recorded which). All receptors come from a female donor with ankylosing spondylitis or in good health (not recorded which).

The V gene is TRBV27, the J gene TRBJ1-1; D possibly corresponds to TRBD1 (6 bases). The CDR3 has 14 amino acids. The V and J ends lost 0 bases and 4 bases respectively, with 9 bases between them. The germline gives CDR1 MNHEY, CDR2 SMNVEV (reference sequence). The CDR3 coding sequence is TGTGCCAGCAGTTTATCAAGCAGGGGCACTGAAGCTTTCTTT. Translated, it gives CASSLSSRGTEAFF.

This clonotype was recorded at least ten times. This sequence joins TRBV20-1 and TRBJ2-2; 12 bases agree with TRBD2. The CDR3 has 15 amino acids. V shed 2 bases and J 6 bases; nucleotides not matched to a gene: 4. Germline CDR1 reads DFQATT; CDR2 reads SNEGSKA (reference sequence). This chain's CDR3 is CSARPSGRDAGELFF. Written as DNA, the CDR3 is TGCAGTGCTAGACCTAGCGGGAGGGATGCCGGGGAGCTGTTTTTT.

This clonotype was seen ten or more times. V gene TRBV29-1 combines with J gene TRBJ1-1; no clear D gene. Trimming shortened V by 7 bases and J by 0 bases, and 12 bases separated the two germline ends. This CDR3 comprises 13 residues. Per the germline V gene, CDR1 is SQVTM and CDR2 is ANQGSEA. CDR3 region: CSGGLNMNTEAFF. The CDR3 coding sequence is TGCAGCGGAGGACTGAACATGAACACTGAAGCTTTCTTT.

The chain uses TRBV27 and TRBJ2-2; 13 bases line up with TRBD2. The V segment lost 6 bases and the J segment 7 bases; nucleotides outside the gene matches: 8. Germline CDR1 and CDR2: MNHEY and SMNVEV (reference sequence). There are 16 residues in the CDR3. The CDR3 spells CASSTFGLAGVGELFF. CDR3 nucleotide sequence: TGTGCCAGCAGCACCTTCGGACTAGCGGGGGTCGGGGAGCTGTTTTTT.

V is TRBV20-1 and J is TRBJ1-2; maybe TRBD1 (5 bases). V lost 6 bases, J lost 0 bases, and 20 bases lay in between. Germline V gene lookup returns CDR1 DFQATT and CDR2 SNEGSKA (reference sequence). The CDR3 sequence is 16 residues long. CDR3: CSAPTQGQLANYGYTF. Here the CDR3 DNA reads TGCAGTGCGCCTACGCAGGGCCAACTTGCTAACTATGGCTACACCTTC.

This clonotype was counted only a few times. V gene TRBV5-1 combines with J gene TRBJ2-1, with TRBD2 matching over 7 bases. The germline V gene has CDR1 SGHRS and CDR2 YFSETQ. The junction had 6 bases not matched to a gene; V was cut back by 0 bases and J by 9 bases. The CDR3 is made up of 14 amino acids. The CDR3 sequence is CASSLGLASGEQFF. As DNA, the CDR3 is TGCGCCAGCAGCTTGGGGCTAGCTAGCGGTGAGCAGTTCTTC.

A single count supports this clonotype. The chain recombines TRBV20-1 with TRBJ2-3; 8 bases align to TRBD2. V lost 3 bases to trimming and J lost 4 bases; unmatched junction nucleotides: 9. CDR1 DFQATT and CDR2 SNEGSKA come from the germline V gene (reference sequence). CDR3 length: 15 residues. The CDR3 region is CSARTGSGSADTQYF. The CDR3 DNA sequence: TGCAGTGCTAGGACCGGCAGCGGGAGTGCAGATACGCAGTATTTT.

This clonotype appeared a few times. The V gene is TRBV28, the J gene TRBJ2-4; D is unresolved. The CDR3 runs 12 residues. V dropped 10 bases and J dropped 0 bases, with 7 bases sitting between them. In germline, CDR1 is MDHEN, CDR2 SYDVKM. The CDR3 region is CAIPVAKNIQYF. The DNA of the CDR3 is TGTGCCATCCCGGTAGCCAAAAACATTCAGTACTTC.

This clonotype has a handful of counts. Here the CDR3 reads CASDGGSPDNEQFF. In DNA form, the CDR3 reads TGTGCCAGCGACGGCGGGAGTCCGGACAATGAGCAGTTCTTC. This sequence joins TRBV2 and TRBJ2-1, with TRBD2 matching over 7 bases. The V gene end was trimmed by 8 bases and the J gene end by 5 bases; junction bases not matched to a gene: 9. CDR3 size: 14 residues. Germline V CDR1 and CDR2: SNHLY, FYNNEI.

V usage is TRBV2 and J usage is TRBJ2-1; TRBD2 matches 9 bases. V was clipped by 2 bases and J by 4 bases; unmatched bases: 3. This CDR3 is 15 amino acids long. CDR1 is SNHLY and CDR2 is FYNNEI in the germline V gene. CDR3 sequence: CASSEIAGAYNEQFF. The CDR3 coding sequence is TGTGCCAGCAGTGAAATAGCGGGAGCTTACAATGAGCAGTTCTTC.

This clonotype was recorded only once. The CDR3 coding sequence is TGTGCCAGCAGCCCGGGACTCTCCACCCTTACGCAGTATTTT. It encodes CASSPGLSTLTQYF. The J gene is TRBJ2-3, the V gene TRBV12-3 or TRBV12-4, with D possibly TRBD2 on 6 matching bases. Between the trimmed V and J ends, which lost 6 bases and 8 bases, there was a span of 18 bases. The length of the CDR3 is 14 residues.

This clonotype was counted between two and nine times. The chain uses TRBV10-3 and TRBJ2-5, with 7 bases aligning to TRBD1. V lost 0 bases to trimming and J lost 2 bases; unmatched junction nucleotides: 9. The germline V gene has CDR1 ENHRY and CDR2 SYGVKD. CDR3 length: 17 residues. CDR3 in amino acids: CAISESMERGQQETQYF. The CDR3 DNA reads TGTGCCATCAGTGAGTCGATGGAGAGGGGGCAACAAGAGACCCAGTACTTC.

This sequence joins TRBV20-1 and TRBJ2-1; 10 bases align to TRBD2. Losses at the gene ends were 1 base for V and 4 bases for J; bases not matched to a gene: 4. Germline assignment: CDR1 DFQATT and CDR2 SNEGSKA (reference sequence). The CDR3 has 15 residues. The CDR3 DNA is TGCAGTGCTAGAGCGACTAGCGGGTGGTACAATGAGCAGTTCTTC. Protein sequence: CSARATSGWYNEQFF.

In its sample, this clonotype was seen a few times. The V gene is TRBV29-1, the J gene TRBJ2-7; tentative D call: TRBD2 (6 bases). The CDR3 is 13 amino acids. The germline CDR1 and CDR2 sequences are SQVTM and ANQGSEA. V gave up 7 bases and J gave up 2 bases, with 15 bases separating them. The CDR3 protein is CSELRDSTYEQYF. CDR3 DNA: TGCAGCGAGCTCCGGGACTCTACCTACGAGCAGTACTTC.

This chain connects TRBV4-1 to TRBJ2-1, with 7 bases fitting TRBD2. The CDR3 runs 16 residues. Germline CDR1 reads MGHRA; CDR2 reads YSYEKL. V trimming: 4 bases; J trimming: 9 bases; junction bases outside the gene matches: 15. CDR3 sequence reads: CASSPGDRGVGSEQFF. The CDR3 nucleotides are TGCGCCAGCAGCCCAGGTGACCGGGGGGTGGGGAGTGAGCAGTTCTTC.

The V gene is TRBV25-1, the J gene TRBJ2-2; 7 nucleotides agree with TRBD1. The CDR3 is 14 amino acids. The germline gives CDR1 MGHDK, CDR2 SYGVNS. J was trimmed by 7 bases and V by 4 bases; bases with no gene match: 6. The CDR3 loop is CASSGRGQIGELFF. CDR3 in DNA: TGTGCCAGCAGTGGAAGGGGGCAGATCGGGGAGCTGTTTTTT.

J is TRBJ2-1 and V is TRBV6-2 or TRBV6-3; 13 bases map to TRBD2. J gave up 7 bases and V 6 bases, and 3 bases lay outside the gene matches. CDR1 is MNHEY and CDR2 is SVGEGT in the germline V gene. This CDR3 spans 14 amino acids. As DNA, the CDR3 is TGTGCCAGCAGAACTAGCGGGAGGGTGAATGAGCAGTTCTTC. Its protein is CASRTSGRVNEQFF.

The chain couples TRBV19 to TRBJ2-5; D could derive from TRBD1 or TRBD2 (6 bases each). This CDR3 comprises 15 residues. The germline CDR1 and CDR2 sequences are LNHDA and SQIVND (reference sequence). V was cut by 5 bases and J by 5 bases, with 18 bases left in between. CDR3 amino acids: CASSGLRPGAETQYF. Here the CDR3 DNA reads TGTGCCAGTAGTGGACTACGACCGGGGGCTGAGACCCAGTACTTC.

The chain employs TRBV4-3 and TRBJ2-3; the D gene is possibly TRBD1 (6 bases). Germline CDR1 reads LGHNA; CDR2 reads YSLEER. This CDR3 comprises 18 residues. The V gene lost 4 bases and the J gene lost 2 bases, with 22 bases spanning the gap. CDR3 in amino acids: CASSRLRDIVSDTDTQYF. CDR3 bases: TGCGCCAGCAGCCGCCTAAGGGACATCGTCTCTGACACAGATACGCAGTATTTT.

This clonotype was counted between two and nine times. The chain is built from TRBV5-1 and TRBJ2-2; D perhaps matches TRBD2 (6 bases). The CDR3 contains 15 residues. Germline V gene lookup returns CDR1 SGHRS and CDR2 YFSETQ. The V and J ends lost 0 bases and 7 bases respectively, with 13 bases between them. The chain's CDR3 is CASSLELAGGGELFF. As DNA, the CDR3 is TGCGCCAGCAGCTTGGAACTAGCCGGTGGCGGGGAGCTGTTTTTT.

The J gene is TRBJ2-1, the V gene TRBV19, with 8 nucleotides matching TRBD1. The CDR3 is 18 residues long. CDR1 and CDR2 from the germline V gene are LNHDA and SQIVND (reference sequence). J lost 1 base, V lost 4 bases, and 12 bases had no gene match. Here the CDR3 reads CASSTQGVKSVSYNEQFF. CDR3 bases: TGTGCCAGTAGTACACAGGGGGTAAAAAGTGTATCCTACAATGAGCAGTTCTTC. Using reference TRBV19 and TRBJ2-1 for the parts outside the CDR3, the full variable domain is DGGITQSPKYLFRKEGQNVTLSCEQNLNHDAMYWYRQDPGQGLRLIYYSQIVNDFQKGDIAEGYSVSREKKESFPLTVTSAQKNPTAFYLCASSTQGVKSVSYNEQFFGPGTRLTVL.

In its sample, this clonotype was seen a few times. This chain uses TRBV20-1 with TRBJ2-1; D is ambiguous. The CDR3 has 15 amino acids. Trimming cost V 0 bases and J 2 bases, with 11 bases left between them. Germline V CDR1 and CDR2: DFQATT, SNEGSKA (reference sequence). This CDR3 reads CSAREAVATYNEQFF. The DNA for the CDR3 is TGCAGTGCTAGAGAGGCGGTCGCGACCTACAATGAGCAGTTCTTC.

This clonotype was observed a handful of times. This chain links TRBV6-2 or TRBV6-3 with TRBJ1-2, with D possibly matching TRBD1 (5 bases). The CDR3 spans 20 residues. Per the germline V gene, CDR1 is MNHEY and CDR2 is SVGEGT. Trimming took 1 base from V and 4 from J, leaving 28 bases between them. CDR3 in amino acids: CASSYLYLGGLLSGTYGYTF. The CDR3 DNA sequence: TGTGCCAGCAGTTACTTATACCTCGGCGGGTTGTTATCAGGGACCTATGGCTACACCTTC.

This clonotype was recorded at least ten times. The chain combines TRBV20-1 with TRBJ1-2; D unresolved. V shed 5 bases and J shed 1 base, with 11 bases lying between them. The CDR3 spans 13 residues. Germline-derived CDR1 and CDR2 are DFQATT and SNEGSKA (reference sequence). CDR3 residues: CSARLGSNYGYTF. The CDR3 nucleotides are TGCAGTGCTCGACTTGGAAGTAACTATGGCTACACCTTC.

This clonotype was seen more than once but under ten times. The chain combines TRBV7-2 with TRBJ1-3; D is ambiguous. The CDR3 sequence is 14 residues long. V lost 1 base, J lost 5 bases, and 9 bases lay in between. CDR1 is SGHTA and CDR2 is FQGNSA in the germline V gene. CDR3 nucleotide sequence: TGTGCCAGCAGCTTAGATAGCAACCGAAACACCATATATTTT. Its translation is CASSLDSNRNTIYF. Filled out from reference TRBV7-2 and TRBJ1-3, the complete variable domain reads GAGVSQSPSNKVTEKGKDVELRCDPISGHTALYWYRQSLGQGLEFLIYFQGNSAPDKSGLPSDRFSAERTGGSVSTLTIQRTQQEDSAVYLCASSLDSNRNTIYFGEGSWLTVV.

The chain couples TRBV20-1 to TRBJ2-7, with 9 bases lining up with TRBD1. CDR3 length: 13 amino acids. Trimming took 4 bases from V and 6 from J; bases not matched to a gene: 7. Germline V gene data show CDR1 as DFQATT and CDR2 as SNEGSKA (reference sequence). The CDR3 is CSAKWTGEGEQYF. The CDR3 region has the DNA TGCAGTGCTAAATGGACAGGGGAGGGCGAGCAGTACTTC.

This clonotype has only a few counts. As DNA, the CDR3 is TGTGCCAGCAGCGTCGGGACTAGCGGGAGGAGGAGTGGTCGAGAGACCCAGTACTTC. It codes for CASSVGTSGRRSGRETQYF. This chain links TRBV11-2 with TRBJ2-5, with 15 bases that match TRBD2. V lost 5 bases, J lost 4 bases, and 14 bases stayed unmatched. The CDR3 has 19 residues. In germline, CDR1 is SGHAT, CDR2 FQNNGV.

This sequence joins TRBV7-9 and TRBJ2-1; TRBD1 matches 7 bases. CDR1 and CDR2 (germline): SEHNR, FQNEAQ (reference sequence). After removal of 1 base from V and 3 bases from J, the junction contained 6 bases not matched to a gene. This CDR3 is 16 amino acids long. CDR3 nucleotide sequence: TGTGCCAGCAGCTTAGGAGGGGGCGTCTTCTACAATGAGCAGTTCTTC. Translating it yields CASSLGGGVFYNEQFF.

This clonotype turned up a few times. V gene TRBV10-3 combines with J gene TRBJ2-1; D remains ambiguous. Germline assignment: CDR1 ENHRY and CDR2 SYGVKD. The CDR3 is 13 amino acids. Trimming removed 6 bases from V and 7 bases from J, with 13 bases in between. The CDR3 region is CAISLESWNEQFF. CDR3 nucleotides: TGTGCCATCAGCCTAGAATCGTGGAATGAGCAGTTCTTC.